The rows below give T cell receptor beta chains drawn from one sample of a study of molecular identifiers for immune sequencing clone quantification. From the PCR reads, TCRdb called clonotypes with MiXCR, one entry per CDR3 protein. The sample has over 600,000 distinct CDR3 sequences; approximately 20% are singletons. Sequenced input: naive CD8+ T cells from blood, with Jurkat cell RNA spiked in. These receptors were obtained from a human donor in good health. Some libraries in this study had Jurkat cell RNA spiked in. The CDR3 runs from the conserved cysteine through the conserved F or W. The D gene is left open where the match is weak. Clone size is shown for a subset of rows, as once, few, many or a class of expanded clone.

TRBJ2-7	few	-	TRBV10-3	CATGTESSYEQYF	TGTGCCACCGGGACGGAAAGCTCCTACGAGCAGTACTTC
TRBJ2-7	many	-	TRBV27	CASAKDLSSYEQYF	TGTGCCAGCGCCAAGGACTTATCATCCTACGAGCAGTACTTC
TRBJ1-1	many	-	TRBV29-1	CSVEFPNTEAFF	TGCAGCGTTGAATTTCCTAACACTGAAGCTTTCTTT
TRBJ1-1	few	-	TRBV4-3	CASSQGTNQGLTEAFF	TGCGCCAGCAGCCAAGGAACGAATCAGGGACTCACTGAAGCTTTCTTT
TRBJ2-7	-	-	TRBV28	CASSPRTVLGGEQYF	TGTGCCAGCAGTCCACGGACCGTTTTGGGGGGCGAGCAGTACTTC
TRBJ2-7	many	TRBD2	TRBV4-2	CASSQSIGLAGVYEQYF	TGTGCCAGCAGCCAATCCATTGGCCTAGCGGGAGTATACGAGCAGTACTTC
TRBJ2-1	-	-	TRBV18	CASSPPGSHNEQFF	TGTGCCAGCTCACCCCCCGGGAGCCACAATGAGCAGTTCTTC
TRBJ2-7	few	-	TRBV29-1	CSVDLTDSYEQYF	TGCAGCGTTGATCTCACAGACTCCTACGAGCAGTACTTC
TRBJ2-3	many	TRBD2	TRBV30	CAWSEAGGWEDTQYF	TGTGCCTGGAGTGAAGCGGGGGGCTGGGAGGATACGCAGTATTTT
TRBJ2-3	many	TRBD2	TRBV5-1	CASSLLASGNTDTQYF	TGCGCCAGCAGCTTGCTGGCTAGCGGGAACACAGATACGCAGTATTTT
TRBJ2-1	many	TRBD2	TRBV4-1	CASSPGTSGSYNEQFF	TGCGCCAGCAGCCCGGGGACTAGCGGCTCCTACAATGAGCAGTTCTTC
TRBJ2-3	many	TRBD2	TRBV3-1	CASSQVASGGATPTDTQYF	TGTGCCAGCAGCCAAGTTGCTAGCGGGGGGGCGACCCCCACAGATACGCAGTATTTT
TRBJ2-7	few	-	TRBV4-3	CASSQAGPSTYEQYF	TGCGCCAGCAGCCAAGCTGGGCCAAGCACCTACGAGCAGTACTTC
TRBJ1-5	few	TRBD1	TRBV4-3	CASSPNRGDQPQHF	TGCGCCAGCAGCCCGAACAGGGGGGATCAGCCCCAGCATTTT
TRBJ2-3	many	TRBD2	TRBV7-2	CASSLGATGTSGSDYTDTQYF	TGTGCCAGCAGCTTAGGGGCAACCGGGACTAGCGGGTCGGATTACACAGATACGCAGTATTTT
TRBJ2-3	many	TRBD2	TRBV7-9	CASSPIAGGPGDTQYF	TGTGCCAGCAGCCCAATAGCGGGAGGGCCGGGCGATACGCAGTATTTT
TRBJ1-1	-	-	TRBV7-2	CASSFGLGGTEAFF	TGTGCCAGCAGCTTCGGACTGGGAGGCACTGAAGCTTTCTTT
TRBJ1-1	-	-	TRBV6-5	CASSLLRGTMNTEASF	TGTGCCAGCAGCCTCTTGAGGGGGACCATGAACACTGAAGCTTCTTTT
TRBJ2-3	-	-	TRBV4-2	CASSQGPRQTTTDTQYF	TGTGCCAGCAGCCAGGGCCCGAGACAGACAACCACAGATACGCAGTATTTT
TRBJ2-5	many	TRBD2	TRBV29-1	CSVERGAGGPQETQYF	TGCAGCGTTGAAAGAGGCGCGGGGGGCCCACAAGAGACCCAGTACTTC
TRBJ2-7	-	-	TRBV27	CASSFGQGGPYEQYF	TGTGCCAGCAGTTTCGGGCAGGGGGGTCCCTACGAGCAGTACTTC
TRBJ2-5	many	TRBD1	TRBV9	CASSNLEQGGSETQYF	TGTGCCAGCAGCAATTTGGAACAGGGGGGTTCGGAGACCCAGTACTTC